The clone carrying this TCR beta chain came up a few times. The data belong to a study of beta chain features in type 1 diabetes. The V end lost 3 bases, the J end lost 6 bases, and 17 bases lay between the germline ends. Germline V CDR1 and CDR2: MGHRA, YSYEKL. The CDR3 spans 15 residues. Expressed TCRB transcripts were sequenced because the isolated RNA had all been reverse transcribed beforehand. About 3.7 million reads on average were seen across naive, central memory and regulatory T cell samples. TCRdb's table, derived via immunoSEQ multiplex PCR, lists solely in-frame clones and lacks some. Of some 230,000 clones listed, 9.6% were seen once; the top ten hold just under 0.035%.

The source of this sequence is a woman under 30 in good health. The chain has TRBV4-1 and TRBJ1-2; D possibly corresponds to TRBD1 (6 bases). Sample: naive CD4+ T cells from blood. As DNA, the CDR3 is TGCGCCAGCAGCCACGCCCGTAACAGGGAAGATGGCTACACCTTC. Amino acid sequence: CASSHARNREDGYTF.